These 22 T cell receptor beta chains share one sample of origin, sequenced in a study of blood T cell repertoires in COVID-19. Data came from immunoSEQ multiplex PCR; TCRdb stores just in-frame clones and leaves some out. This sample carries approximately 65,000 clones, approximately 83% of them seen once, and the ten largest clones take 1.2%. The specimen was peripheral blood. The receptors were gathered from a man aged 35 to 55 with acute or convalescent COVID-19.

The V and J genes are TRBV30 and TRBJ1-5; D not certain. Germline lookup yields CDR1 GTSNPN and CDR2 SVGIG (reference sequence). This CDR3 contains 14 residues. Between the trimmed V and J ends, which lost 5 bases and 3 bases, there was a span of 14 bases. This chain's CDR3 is CAWGASSLNQPQHF. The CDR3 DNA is TGTGCCTGGGGAGCATCGAGCCTCAATCAGCCCCAGCATTTT.

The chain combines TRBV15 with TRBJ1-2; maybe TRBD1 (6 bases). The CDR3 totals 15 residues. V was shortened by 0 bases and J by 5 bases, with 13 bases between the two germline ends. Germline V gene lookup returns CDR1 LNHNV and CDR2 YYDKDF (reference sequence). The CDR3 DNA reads TGTGCCACCAGCAGAGACCGACAGGCTATTTATGGCTACACCTTC. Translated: CATSRDRQAIYGYTF.

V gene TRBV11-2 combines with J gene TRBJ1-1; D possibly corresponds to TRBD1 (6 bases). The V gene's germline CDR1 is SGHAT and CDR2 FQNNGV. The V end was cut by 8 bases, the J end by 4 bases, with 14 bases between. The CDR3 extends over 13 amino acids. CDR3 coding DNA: TGTGCCAGCGGATACAGGGTTGGCACTGAAGCTTTCTTT. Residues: CASGYRVGTEAFF.

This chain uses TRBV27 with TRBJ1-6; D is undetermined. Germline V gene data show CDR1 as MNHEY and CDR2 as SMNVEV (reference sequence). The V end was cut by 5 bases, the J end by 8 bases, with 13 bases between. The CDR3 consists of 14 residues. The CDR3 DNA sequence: TGTGCCAGCAGTGCCAGGTCCTGGGATTCACCCCTCCACTTT. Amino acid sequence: CASSARSWDSPLHF.

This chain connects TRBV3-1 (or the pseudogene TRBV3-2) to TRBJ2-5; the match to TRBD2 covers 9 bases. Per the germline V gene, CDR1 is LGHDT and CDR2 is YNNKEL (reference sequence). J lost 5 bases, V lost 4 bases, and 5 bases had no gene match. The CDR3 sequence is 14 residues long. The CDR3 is CASSLGLARETQYF. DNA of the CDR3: TGTGCCAGCAGCCTGGGACTAGCCAGGGAGACCCAGTACTTC.

The CDR3 region has the DNA TGTGCCAGCAGCACATCAGCAGGGTACGAGCAGTACTTC. Amino acid sequence: CASSTSAGYEQYF. The chain links TRBV7-2 to TRBJ2-7, with TRBD1 as a possible D gene (5 bases). V dropped 5 bases and J dropped 4 bases, with 12 bases sitting between them. The germline gives CDR1 SGHTA, CDR2 FQGNSA. The CDR3 covers 13 residues.

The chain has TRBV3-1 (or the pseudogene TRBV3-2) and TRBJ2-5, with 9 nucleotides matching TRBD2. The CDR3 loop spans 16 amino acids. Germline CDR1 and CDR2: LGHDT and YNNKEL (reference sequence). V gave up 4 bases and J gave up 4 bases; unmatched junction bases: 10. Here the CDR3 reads CASSPGGRGGTETQYF. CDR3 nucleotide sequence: TGTGCCAGCAGCCCCGGGGGGCGGGGGGGCACAGAGACCCAGTACTTC.

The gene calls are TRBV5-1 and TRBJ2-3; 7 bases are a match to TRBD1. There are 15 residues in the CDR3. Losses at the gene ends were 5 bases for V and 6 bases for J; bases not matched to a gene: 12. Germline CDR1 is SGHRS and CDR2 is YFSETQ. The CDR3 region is CASSSGQSRCDTQYF. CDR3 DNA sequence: TGCGCCAGCAGTTCGGGACAGTCGAGGTGCGATACGCAGTATTTT.

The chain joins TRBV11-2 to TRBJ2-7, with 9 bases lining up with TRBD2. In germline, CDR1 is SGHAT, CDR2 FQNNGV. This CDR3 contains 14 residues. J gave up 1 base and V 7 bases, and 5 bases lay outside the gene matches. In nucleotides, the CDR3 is TGTGCCAGCACGCGGGGGGGGACTTCCTACGAGCAGTACTTC. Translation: CASTRGGTSYEQYF.

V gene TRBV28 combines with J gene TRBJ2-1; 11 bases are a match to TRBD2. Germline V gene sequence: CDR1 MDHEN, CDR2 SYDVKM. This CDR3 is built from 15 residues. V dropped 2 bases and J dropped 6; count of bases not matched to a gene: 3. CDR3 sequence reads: CASSLPSGGFNEQFF. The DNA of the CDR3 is TGTGCCAGCAGTTTACCTAGCGGGGGGTTCAATGAGCAGTTCTTC.

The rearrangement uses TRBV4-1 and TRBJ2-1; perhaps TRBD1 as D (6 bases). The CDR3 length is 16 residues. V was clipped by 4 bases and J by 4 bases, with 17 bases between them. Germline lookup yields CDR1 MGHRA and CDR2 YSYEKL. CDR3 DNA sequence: TGCGCCAGCAGCCGTGCCAGGGGTCCCCCTTACAATGAGCAGTTCTTC. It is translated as CASSRARGPPYNEQFF.

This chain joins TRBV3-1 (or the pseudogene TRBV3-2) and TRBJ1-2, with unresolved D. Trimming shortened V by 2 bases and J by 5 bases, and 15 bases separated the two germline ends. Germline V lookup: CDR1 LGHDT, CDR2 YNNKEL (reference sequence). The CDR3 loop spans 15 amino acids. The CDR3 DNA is TGTGCCAGCAGCCAAAGTCGGGTCTCGTCATATGGCTACACCTTC. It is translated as CASSQSRVSSYGYTF.

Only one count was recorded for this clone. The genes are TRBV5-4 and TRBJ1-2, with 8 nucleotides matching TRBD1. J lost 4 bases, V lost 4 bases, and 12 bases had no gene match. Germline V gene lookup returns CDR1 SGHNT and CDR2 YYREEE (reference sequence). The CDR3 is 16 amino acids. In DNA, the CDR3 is TGTGCCAGCAGCCCTGGACAGGGAGCGCCTACCTATGGCTACACCTTC. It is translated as CASSPGQGAPTYGYTF.

This CDR3 reads CATSAGLAGGTDTQYF. In DNA form, the CDR3 reads TGTGCCACCAGTGCAGGACTAGCGGGGGGGACAGATACGCAGTATTTT. The rearrangement uses TRBV24-1 and TRBJ2-3; 15 bases are a match to TRBD2. The V gene's germline CDR1 is KGHDR and CDR2 SFDVKD. The CDR3 covers 16 residues. V dropped 5 bases and J dropped 3; count of bases not matched to a gene: 2.

The DNA for the CDR3 is TGTGCCAGCAGTGAAGCCGGGACAGTTAACTATGGCTACACCTTC. This encodes CASSEAGTVNYGYTF. V is TRBV2 and J is TRBJ1-2; TRBD1 matches at 7 bases. J was trimmed by 1 base and V by 0 bases; bases with no gene match: 2. In germline, CDR1 is SNHLY, CDR2 FYNNEI. This CDR3 has 15 amino acids. Full variable domain (outside the CDR3, taken from reference TRBV2 and TRBJ1-2): EPEVTQTPSHQVTQMGQEVILRCVPISNHLYFYWYRQILGQKVEFLVSFYNNEISEKSEIFDDQFSVERPDGSNFTLKIRSTKLEDSAMYFCASSEAGTVNYGYTFGSGTRLTVV.

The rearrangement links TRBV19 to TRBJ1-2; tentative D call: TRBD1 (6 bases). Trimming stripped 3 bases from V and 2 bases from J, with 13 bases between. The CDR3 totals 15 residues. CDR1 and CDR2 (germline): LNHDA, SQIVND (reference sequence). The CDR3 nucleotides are TGTGCCAGTAGTATCCCTTCAGGGGCCAACTATGGCTACACCTTC. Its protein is CASSIPSGANYGYTF.

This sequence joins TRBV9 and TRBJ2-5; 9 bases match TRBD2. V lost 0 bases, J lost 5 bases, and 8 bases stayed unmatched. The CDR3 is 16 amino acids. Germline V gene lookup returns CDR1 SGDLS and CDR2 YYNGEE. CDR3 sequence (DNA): TGTGCCAGCAGCGTAGACCTCGCGGGGGGGCCTGAGACCCAGTACTTC. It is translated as CASSVDLAGGPETQYF. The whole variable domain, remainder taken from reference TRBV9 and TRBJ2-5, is DSGVTQTPKHLITATGQRVTLRCSPRSGDLSVYWYQQSLDQGLQFLIQYYNGEERAKGNILERFSAQQFPDLHSELNLSSLELGDSALYFCASSVDLAGGPETQYFGPGTRLLVL.

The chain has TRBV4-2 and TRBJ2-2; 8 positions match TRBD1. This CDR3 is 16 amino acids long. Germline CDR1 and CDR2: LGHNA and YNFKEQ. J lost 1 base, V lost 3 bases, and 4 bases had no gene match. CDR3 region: CASSQGQEVNTGELFF. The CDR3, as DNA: TGTGCCAGCAGCCAGGGACAGGAGGTGAACACCGGGGAGCTGTTTTTT.

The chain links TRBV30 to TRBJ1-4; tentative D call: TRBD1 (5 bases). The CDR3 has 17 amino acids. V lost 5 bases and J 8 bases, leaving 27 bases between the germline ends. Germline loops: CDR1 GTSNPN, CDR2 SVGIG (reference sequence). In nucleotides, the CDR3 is TGTGCCTGGGCACCCCTCGGCAGGGCCCGCCGGGAGGAAAAACTGTTTTTT. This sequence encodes CAWAPLGRARREEKLFF.

CDR3 loop: CASSLSGYGYTF. The CDR3 region has the DNA TGTGCCAGCAGCTTATCCGGCTATGGCTACACCTTC. This rearrangement joins TRBV11-3 to TRBJ1-2, with D unresolved. Trimming took off 2 bases at V and 4 bases at J, with 5 bases between the two ends. In germline, CDR1 is SGHNT, CDR2 YENEEA. This CDR3 has 12 amino acids.

Here the CDR3 DNA reads TGTGCCAGTACTAAGTCCGGGACAGGGAGGTATGGCTACACCTTC. Translating gives CASTKSGTGRYGYTF. V gene TRBV19 combines with J gene TRBJ1-2; 9 bases line up with TRBD1. Germline CDR1 and CDR2: LNHDA and SQIVND (reference sequence). The length of the CDR3 is 15 residues. The J segment lost 5 bases and the V segment lost 7 bases, leaving 11 bases of the junction unmatched. The entire variable domain, with the rest obtained from reference TRBV19 and TRBJ1-2, is as follows: DGGITQSPKYLFRKEGQNVTLSCEQNLNHDAMYWYRQDPGQGLRLIYYSQIVNDFQKGDIAEGYSVSREKKESFPLTVTSAQKNPTAFYLCASTKSGTGRYGYTFGSGTRLTVV.

CDR3 sequence: CASSLQGSGYGYTF. For the CDR3, the DNA is TGTGCCAGCAGCCTACAGGGATCCGGCTATGGCTACACCTTC. The chain couples TRBV9 to TRBJ1-2, with D tentatively TRBD1 (6 bases). V was pared by 4 bases and J by 4 bases, with 14 bases between. CDR1 is SGDLS and CDR2 is YYNGEE in the germline V gene. This CDR3 region has 14 residues.